The sequence of this TCR beta chain was determined in a study of T cell repertoires in cytomegalovirus infection (dated by TCRdb to between 2017 and 2020). At the level of the whole study: Donor HLA type was relevant to the analysis, as public TCR beta signatures indicated carriage of CMV infection together with the matching HLA type. Results and caveats for the whole study, not just this receptor: In both this cohort and an independent roughly 350-donor cohort, the cumulative frequency of public TCR beta family members distinguished carriers of CMV infection plus the relevant HLA type. The ex vivo response was dominated by HLA-C-restricted CMV-specific TCR beta clonotypes, and the single most frequent clonotype in two of eight donors was supplied by these HLA-C-restricted clonotypes.

This clonotype came up many times. Its antigen specificity is not known. No per-base quality is available; no much larger clone lies one base away. Reads for this sample came from an Illumina HiSeq 1500. The raw public reads went through TCRdb reprocessing: fastp at Q25, MiXCR clone calling, in-frame beta chains kept. Each CDR3 protein appears once, grouped with its most common genes and DNA. This sample has 200,000 to 250,000 distinct CDR3 sequences in its table, and around 6.2% of those were observed once. The ten largest clonotypes hold around 6.5% of the sample. The germline V gene encodes CDR1 SEHNR and CDR2 FQNEAQ (reference sequence). V is pared back by 5 bases and J by 4 bases, with 9 bases lying between the germline termini. The CDR3 goes from the cysteine to the phenylalanine over 13 residues. The sequence is cut down to CDR3 DNA, 39 bases in frame from base 1.

The sequence was collected from a human donor in good health (CMV status not recorded). Some clones in this sample may be carry-over from other donors' samples. Sequencing used PBMCs. This sequence uses TRBV7-9 and TRBJ2-1; matching of 5 bases hints at TRBD1 as the D gene. The CDR3 reads CASSNRQYNEQFF. The sequenced DNA is TGTGCCAGCAGCAATCGACAGTACAATGAGCAGTTCTTC.